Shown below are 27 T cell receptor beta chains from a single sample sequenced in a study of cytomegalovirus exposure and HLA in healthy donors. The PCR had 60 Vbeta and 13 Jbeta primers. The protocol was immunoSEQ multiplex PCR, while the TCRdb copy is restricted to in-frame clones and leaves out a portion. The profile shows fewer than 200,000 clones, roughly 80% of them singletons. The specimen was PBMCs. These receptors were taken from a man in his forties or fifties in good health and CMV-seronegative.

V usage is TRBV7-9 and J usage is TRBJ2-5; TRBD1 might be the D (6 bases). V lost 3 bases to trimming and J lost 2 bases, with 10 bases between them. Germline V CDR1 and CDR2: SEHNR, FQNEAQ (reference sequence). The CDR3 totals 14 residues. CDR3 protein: CASSFQGGQETQYF. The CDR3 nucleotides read TGTGCCAGCAGCTTCCAAGGGGGTCAAGAGACCCAGTACTTC. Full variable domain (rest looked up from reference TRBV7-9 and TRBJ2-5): DTGVSQNPRHKITKRGQNVTFRCDPISEHNRLYWYRQTLGQGPEFLTYFQNEAQLEKSRLLSDRFSAERPKGSFSTLEIQRTEQGDSAMYLCASSFQGGQETQYFGPGTRLLVL.

The CDR3 DNA follows: TGTGCCAGCGCTGACAGGACCACCGCGTTTTTT. The encoded protein is CASADRTTAFF. The chain carries TRBV25-1 and TRBJ2-2, with a possible D match to TRBD1 (6 bases). CDR3 size: 11 residues. Trimming stripped 8 bases from V and 16 bases from J, with 17 bases between. Per germline, CDR1 MGHDK and CDR2 SYGVNS. Complete variable domain (other parts from reference TRBV25-1 and TRBJ2-2): EADIYQTPRYLVIGTGKKITLECSQTMGHDKMYWYQQDPGMELHLIHYSYGVNSTEKGDLSSESTVSRIRTEHFPLTLESARPSHTSQYLCASADRTTAFFGEGSRLTVL.

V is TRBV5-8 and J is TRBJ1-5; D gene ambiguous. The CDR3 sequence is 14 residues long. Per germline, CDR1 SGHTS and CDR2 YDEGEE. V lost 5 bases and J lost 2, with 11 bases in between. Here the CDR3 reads CASREGLRNQPQHF. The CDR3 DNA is TGTGCCAGCAGGGAAGGACTGCGCAATCAGCCCCAGCATTTT.

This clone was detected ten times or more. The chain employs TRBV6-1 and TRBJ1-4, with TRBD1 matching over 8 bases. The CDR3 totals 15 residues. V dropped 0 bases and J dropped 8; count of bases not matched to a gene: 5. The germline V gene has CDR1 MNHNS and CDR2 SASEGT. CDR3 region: CASSEALTGGEKLFF. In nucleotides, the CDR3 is TGTGCCAGCAGTGAAGCTTTAACAGGGGGGGAAAAACTGTTTTTT.

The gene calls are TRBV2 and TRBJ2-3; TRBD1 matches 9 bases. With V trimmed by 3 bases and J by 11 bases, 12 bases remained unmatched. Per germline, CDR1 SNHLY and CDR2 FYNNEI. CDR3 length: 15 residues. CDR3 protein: CASSDGTGSGWVQYF. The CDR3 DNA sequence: TGTGCCAGCAGTGATGGGACAGGGAGTGGATGGGTGCAGTATTTT.

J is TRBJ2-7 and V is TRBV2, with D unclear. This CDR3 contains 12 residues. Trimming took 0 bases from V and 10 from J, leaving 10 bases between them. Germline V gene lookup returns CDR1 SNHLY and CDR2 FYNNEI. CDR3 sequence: CASSEAQAGQYF. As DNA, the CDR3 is TGTGCCAGCAGTGAAGCGCAGGCAGGACAGTACTTC.

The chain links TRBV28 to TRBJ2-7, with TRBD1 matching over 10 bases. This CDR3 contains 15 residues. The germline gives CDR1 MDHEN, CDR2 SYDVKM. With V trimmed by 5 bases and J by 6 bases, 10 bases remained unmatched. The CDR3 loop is CASSAAGTGAREQYF. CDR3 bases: TGTGCCAGCAGTGCAGCCGGGACAGGGGCTCGCGAGCAGTACTTC. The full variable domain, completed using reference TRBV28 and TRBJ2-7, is DVKVTQSSRYLVKRTGEKVFLECVQDMDHENMFWYRQDPGLGLRLIYFSYDVKMKEKGDIPEGYSVSREKKERFSLILESASTNQTSMYLCASSAAGTGAREQYFGPGTRLTVT.

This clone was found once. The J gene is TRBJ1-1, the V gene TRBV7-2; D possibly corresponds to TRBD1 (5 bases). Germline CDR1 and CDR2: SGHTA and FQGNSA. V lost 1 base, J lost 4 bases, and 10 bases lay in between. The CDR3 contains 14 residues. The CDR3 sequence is CASSLDIGGTEAFF. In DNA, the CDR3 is TGTGCCAGCAGCTTAGACATCGGGGGCACTGAAGCTTTCTTT.

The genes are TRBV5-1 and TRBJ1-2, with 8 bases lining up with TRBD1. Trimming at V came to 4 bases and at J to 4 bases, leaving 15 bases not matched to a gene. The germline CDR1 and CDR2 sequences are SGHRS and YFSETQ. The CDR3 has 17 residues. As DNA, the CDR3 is TGCGCCAGCAGCCAACTTATTACAGGGGGAGGAGGCTATGGCTACACCTTC. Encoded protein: CASSQLITGGGGYGYTF.

DNA for the CDR3: TGTGCCAGCAGTACACCAGGGGCCTACGAGCAGTACTTC. Its translation: CASSTPGAYEQYF. The chain couples TRBV28 to TRBJ2-5, with TRBD1 as a possible D gene (6 bases). The DNA matches TRBJ2-7 better at its end, which makes the J call doubtful. CDR3 length equals 13 residues. The germline V gene encodes CDR1 MDHEN and CDR2 SYDVKM.

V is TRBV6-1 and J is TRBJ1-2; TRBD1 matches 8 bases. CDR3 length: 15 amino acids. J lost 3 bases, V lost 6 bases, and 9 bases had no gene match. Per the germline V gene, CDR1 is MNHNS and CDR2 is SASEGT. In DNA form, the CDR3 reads TGTGCCAGCAGCCAAGGACAGGGATTGGACTATGGCTACACCTTC. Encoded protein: CASSQGQGLDYGYTF.

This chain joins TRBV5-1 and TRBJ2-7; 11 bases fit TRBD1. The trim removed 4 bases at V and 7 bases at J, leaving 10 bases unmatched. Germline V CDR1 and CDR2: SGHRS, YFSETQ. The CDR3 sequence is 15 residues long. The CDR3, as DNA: TGCGCCAGCAGCATTTTCGGACAGGGGGCCGAGGAGCAGTACTTC. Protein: CASSIFGQGAEEQYF.

CDR3 bases: TGTGCCAGCAGCCCGGGAGGGGTAGGCCACTATGGCTACACCTTC. It encodes CASSPGGVGHYGYTF. The chain links TRBV28 to TRBJ1-2, with D maybe TRBD1 (5 bases). V lost 6 bases and J lost 3, with 17 bases in between. CDR1 and CDR2 (germline): MDHEN, SYDVKM. The CDR3 has 15 amino acids.

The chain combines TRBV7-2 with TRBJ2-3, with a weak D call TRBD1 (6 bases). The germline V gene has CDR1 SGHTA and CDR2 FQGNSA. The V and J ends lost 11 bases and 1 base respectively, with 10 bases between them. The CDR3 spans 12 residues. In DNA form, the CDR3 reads TGTGCCTCGGCAGGGGGCACAGATACGCAGTATTTT. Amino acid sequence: CASAGGTDTQYF.

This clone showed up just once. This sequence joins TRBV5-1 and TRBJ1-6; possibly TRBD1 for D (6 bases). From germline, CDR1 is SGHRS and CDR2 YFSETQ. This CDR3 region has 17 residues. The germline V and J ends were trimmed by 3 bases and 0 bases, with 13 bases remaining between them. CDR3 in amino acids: CASSSSTGSSYNSPLHF. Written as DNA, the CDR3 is TGCGCCAGCAGCTCGTCCACAGGGAGCTCCTATAATTCACCCCTCCACTTT.

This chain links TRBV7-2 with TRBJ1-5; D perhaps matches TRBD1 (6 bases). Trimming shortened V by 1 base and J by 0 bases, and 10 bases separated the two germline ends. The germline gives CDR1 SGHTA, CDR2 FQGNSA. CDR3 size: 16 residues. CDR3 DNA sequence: TGTGCCAGCAGCTTAGGCGGCAGGGGTAGCAATCAGCCCCAGCATTTT. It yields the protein CASSLGGRGSNQPQHF.

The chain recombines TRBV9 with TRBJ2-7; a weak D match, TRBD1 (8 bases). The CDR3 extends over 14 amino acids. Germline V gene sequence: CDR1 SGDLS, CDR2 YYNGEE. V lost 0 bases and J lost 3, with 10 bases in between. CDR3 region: CASSVDRGGYEQYF. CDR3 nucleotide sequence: TGTGCCAGCAGCGTAGACAGGGGGGGCTACGAGCAGTACTTC. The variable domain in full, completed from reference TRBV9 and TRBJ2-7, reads DSGVTQTPKHLITATGQRVTLRCSPRSGDLSVYWYQQSLDQGLQFLIQYYNGEERAKGNILERFSAQQFPDLHSELNLSSLELGDSALYFCASSVDRGGYEQYFGPGTRLTVT.

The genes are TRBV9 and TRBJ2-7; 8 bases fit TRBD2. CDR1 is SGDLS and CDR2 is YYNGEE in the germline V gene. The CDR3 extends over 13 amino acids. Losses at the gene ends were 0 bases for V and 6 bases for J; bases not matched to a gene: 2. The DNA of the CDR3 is TGTGCCAGCAGCGTAGATCTAGCGGGCGAGCAGTACTTC. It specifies CASSVDLAGEQYF.

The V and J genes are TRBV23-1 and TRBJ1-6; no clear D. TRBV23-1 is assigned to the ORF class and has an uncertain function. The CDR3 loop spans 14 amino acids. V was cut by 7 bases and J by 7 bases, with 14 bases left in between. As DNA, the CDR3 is TGCGCCAGCACCGTTTTGGTTAGAAATTCACCCCTCCACTTT. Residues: CASTVLVRNSPLHF.

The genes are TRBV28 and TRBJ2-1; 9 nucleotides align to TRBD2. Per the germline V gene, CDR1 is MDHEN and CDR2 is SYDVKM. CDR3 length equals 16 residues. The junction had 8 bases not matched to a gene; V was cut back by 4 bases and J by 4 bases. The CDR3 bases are TGTGCCAGCAGTTCCTCTGCGGGAGGGTATTACAATGAGCAGTTCTTC. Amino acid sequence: CASSSSAGGYYNEQFF.

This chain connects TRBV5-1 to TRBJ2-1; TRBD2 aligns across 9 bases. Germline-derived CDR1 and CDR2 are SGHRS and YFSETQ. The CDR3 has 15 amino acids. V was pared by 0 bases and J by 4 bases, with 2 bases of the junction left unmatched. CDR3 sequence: CASSLGGGGYNEQFF. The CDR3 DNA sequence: TGCGCCAGCAGCTTGGGCGGGGGGGGTTACAATGAGCAGTTCTTC.

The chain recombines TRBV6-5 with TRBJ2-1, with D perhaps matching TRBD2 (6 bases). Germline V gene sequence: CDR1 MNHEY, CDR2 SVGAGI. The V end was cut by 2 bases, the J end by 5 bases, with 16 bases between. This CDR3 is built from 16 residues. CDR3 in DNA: TGTGCCAGCAGTTACGTATCCAGCGGGCTACACAATGAGCAGTTCTTC. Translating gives CASSYVSSGLHNEQFF.

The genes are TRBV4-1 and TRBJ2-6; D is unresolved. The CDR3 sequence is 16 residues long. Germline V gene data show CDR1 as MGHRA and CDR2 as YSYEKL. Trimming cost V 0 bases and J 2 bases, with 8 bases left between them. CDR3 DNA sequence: TGCGCCAGCAGCCAAGAGAACAGACCTGGGGCCAACGTCCTGACTTTC. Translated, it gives CASSQENRPGANVLTF.

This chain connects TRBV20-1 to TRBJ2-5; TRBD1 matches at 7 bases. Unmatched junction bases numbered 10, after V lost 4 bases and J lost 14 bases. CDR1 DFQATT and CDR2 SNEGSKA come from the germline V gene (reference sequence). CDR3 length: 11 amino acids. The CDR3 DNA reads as TGCAGTGCTACCGACAGGGAAGTCTATTACTTC. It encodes CSATDREVYYF.

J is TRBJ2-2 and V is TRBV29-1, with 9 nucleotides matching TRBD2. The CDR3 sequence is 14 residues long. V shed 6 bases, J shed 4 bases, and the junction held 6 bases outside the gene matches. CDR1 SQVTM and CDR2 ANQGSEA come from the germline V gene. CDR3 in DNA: TGCAGCGTAAGCGGGGGGCCGGGCACCGGGGAGCTGTTTTTT. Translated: CSVSGGPGTGELFF.

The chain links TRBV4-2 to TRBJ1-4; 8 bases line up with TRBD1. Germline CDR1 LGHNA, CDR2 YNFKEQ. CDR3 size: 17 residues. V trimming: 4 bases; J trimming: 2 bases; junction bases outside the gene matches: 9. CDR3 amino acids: CASSRAGGPATNEKLFF. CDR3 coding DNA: TGTGCCAGCAGCCGCGCAGGGGGCCCTGCGACTAATGAAAAACTGTTTTTT.

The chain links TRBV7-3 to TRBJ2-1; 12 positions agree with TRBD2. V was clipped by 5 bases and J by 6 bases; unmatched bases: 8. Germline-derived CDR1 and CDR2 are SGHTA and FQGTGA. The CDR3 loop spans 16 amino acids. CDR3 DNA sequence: TGTGCCAGCAGCCGCTCTAGCGGGGGGGACCGCAATGAGCAGTTCTTC. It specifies CASSRSSGGDRNEQFF. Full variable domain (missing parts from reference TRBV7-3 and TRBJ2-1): GAGVSQTPSNKVTEKGKYVELRCDPISGHTALYWYRQSLGQGPEFLIYFQGTGAADDSGLPNDRFFAVRPEGSVSTLKIQRTERGDSAVYLCASSRSSGGDRNEQFFGPGTRLTVL.